This T cell receptor beta chain emerged from a study of blood T cell repertoires in COVID-19. Turning to the study itself: Researchers got acute and convalescent COVID-19 samples from the United States, Italy and Spain. PBMCs, B-cell-depleted T cells, or T cells were the source of the cDNA or gDNA that made up the material.

Sequencing used immunoSEQ multiplex PCR; TCRdb keeps in-frame clones, though not all of them. The sample lists some 120,000 clones; approximately 87% were seen once. The CDR3 sequence is 16 residues long. After removal of 2 bases from V and 7 bases from J, the junction contained 7 bases not matched to a gene. The V gene's germline CDR1 is KGHSH and CDR2 LQKENI. The V gene is TRBV18, the J gene TRBJ1-6; the match to TRBD1 covers 8 bases. Source material: peripheral blood. This receptor was obtained from a woman in her forties or fifties with acute or convalescent COVID-19. DNA of the CDR3: TGTGCCAGCTCACCAGGTAGACAGGGGACCAATTCACCCCTCCACTTT. This encodes CASSPGRQGTNSPLHF.